This T cell receptor beta chain was identified in a study of T cells in localized non-small cell lung cancer. Study-wide results and limits: Multi-region tumor sequencing was not done, so intratumor heterogeneity could not be excluded. Uninvolved neighboring lung showed the greatest T cell clonality, exceeding tumor. Median detection of top 100 tumor clones in adjacent lung was approximately 50 clones.

Comment on this clone: The antigen is not known.

TCRdb's table, derived via immunoSEQ multiplex PCR, lists solely in-frame clones and lacks some. The repertoire includes 70,000 to 75,000 clones, about 81% of them detected once, and 1% to 1.5% sits in the top ten. The sequencing here drew on peripheral blood, taken before any cancer treatment. The receptor was derived from a female donor older than 55 with stage I lung adenocarcinoma.

CDR3 protein: CASSEDRQGGYGYTF. In nucleotides, the CDR3 is TGTGCCAGCAGTGAAGATCGACAGGGAGGATATGGCTACACCTTC. V usage is TRBV2 and J usage is TRBJ1-2; 7 positions match TRBD1. The germline gives CDR1 SNHLY, CDR2 FYNNEI. This CDR3 has 15 residues. The junction had 7 bases not matched to a gene; V was cut back by 1 base and J by 5 bases.